This is a list of T cell receptor beta chains from one sample in a study of cytomegalovirus exposure and HLA in healthy donors. The assay was immunoSEQ multiplex PCR, and TCRdb's table has in-frame clones only and misses some. This sample has about 340,000 clones; roughly 85% occur once, and the top ten carry more than 0.8%. Sequencing was carried out using PBMCs. These receptors were collected from a woman younger than 30 in good health and CMV-seronegative. Both conserved end residues are part of each CDR3. The D gene is left open where the match is weak. Only some rows state a clone size, as once, few, many or a class for expanded clones.

j_gene	v_gene	d_gene	abundance	CDR3aa	CDR3nt
TRBJ2-3	TRBV29-1	NA	NA	CSVDSYEGTGTDTQYF	TGCAGCGTTGATTCTTATGAGGGTACAGGCACAGATACGCAGTATTTT
TRBJ2-7	TRBV7-7	TRBD2	NA	CASSQGRVSIGEQYF	TGTGCTAGCAGCCAAGGGAGGGTATCTATCGGGGAGCAGTACTTC
TRBJ2-2	TRBV7-8	TRBD2	NA	CASSLGTSGLLNTGELFF	TGTGCCAGCAGCTTAGGGACTAGCGGGCTACTTAACACCGGGGAGCTGTTTTTT
TRBJ1-5	TRBV5-6	NA	NA	CASSTGPDSNQPQHF	TGTGCCAGCAGCACTGGCCCCGACAGTAATCAGCCCCAGCATTTT
TRBJ2-1	TRBV5-6	NA	NA	CASSFTGDYYNEQFF	TGTGCCAGCAGCTTCACGGGAGATTACTACAATGAGCAGTTCTTC
TRBJ1-1	TRBV2	NA	NA	CASSGFQGAAMNTEAFF	TGTGCCAGCAGTGGGTTTCAGGGTGCAGCAATGAACACTGAAGCTTTCTTT
TRBJ2-7	TRBV6-5	TRBD2	NA	CASSHPGLAGVLQYF	TGTGCCAGCAGTCACCCGGGACTAGCGGGAGTGTTACAGTACTTC
TRBJ1-3	TRBV2	NA	NA	CASSEGPGNTIYF	TGTGCCAGCAGTGAGGGCCCTGGAAACACCATATATTTT
TRBJ2-1	TRBV10-3	NA	NA	CAISPSQGASGTHYNEQFF	TGTGCCATCAGCCCCAGTCAGGGGGCTAGCGGGACCCACTACAATGAGCAGTTCTTC
TRBJ1-1	TRBV5-6	TRBD1	NA	CASSQDRVTAEAFF	TGTGCCAGCAGCCAGGACAGGGTGACAGCCGAAGCTTTCTTT
TRBJ2-3	TRBV5-1	TRBD2	NA	CASSLAMISGGEDTQYF	TGCGCCAGCAGCTTGGCCATGATATCGGGAGGTGAGGATACGCAGTATTTT
TRBJ2-3	TRBV7-8	NA	NA	CASGDLRQRTDTQYF	TGTGCCAGCGGCGACCTGCGACAGCGCACAGATACGCAGTATTTT
TRBJ2-5	TRBV10-3	TRBD2	NA	CASRGAGGLQETQYF	TGTGCCTCAAGGGGGGCGGGAGGACTCCAAGAGACCCAGTACTTC
TRBJ1-4	TRBV2	TRBD1	NA	CASVRDRPNEKLFF	TGTGCCAGTGTCCGGGACAGACCTAATGAAAAACTGTTTTTT
TRBJ2-2	TRBV2	NA	once	CASSAGPPPRGELFF	TGTGCCAGCAGCGCGGGCCCCCCGCCTCGCGGGGAGCTGTTTTTT
TRBJ2-7	TRBV28	NA	NA	CASSPGRASGPLGEQYF	TGTGCCAGCAGCCCAGGTAGGGCGAGCGGGCCTCTAGGGGAGCAGTACTTC
TRBJ1-2	TRBV6-1	TRBD1	NA	CASSEAVQGAYYGYTF	TGTGCCAGCAGTGAAGCAGTTCAGGGGGCCTACTATGGCTACACCTTC
TRBJ1-5	TRBV7-2	NA	NA	CASSLGPEYSNQPQHF	TGTGCCAGCAGCTTAGGGCCAGAATATAGCAATCAGCCCCAGCATTTT
TRBJ2-7	TRBV4-3	TRBD2	once	CASSQEGGRYTYEQYF	TGCGCCAGCAGCCAAGAGGGAGGGCGCTACACCTACGAGCAGTACTTC
TRBJ2-7	TRBV10-3	NA	NA	CAIALAPMGEQYF	TGTGCCATCGCTCTAGCGCCGATGGGGGAGCAGTACTTC
TRBJ1-1	TRBV5-1	NA	NA	CASSLYQAGTEAFF	TGCGCCAGCAGCTTGTACCAGGCGGGCACTGAAGCTTTCTTT
TRBJ2-1	TRBV7-2	TRBD2	NA	CASSLVSSGAYNEQFF	TGTGCCAGCAGCTTAGTGTCTAGCGGGGCCTACAATGAGCAGTTCTTC
TRBJ2-7	TRBV4-3	TRBD1	NA	CASSRGRGSGEQYF	TGCGCCAGCAGCCGCGGCAGGGGGAGCGGCGAGCAGTACTTC
TRBJ2-7	TRBV19	NA	NA	CASSSAPLTYEQYF	TGTGCCAGTAGTTCAGCGCCCTTGACCTACGAGCAGTACTTC
TRBJ2-1	TRBV4-1	TRBD2	NA	CASSQDASGGGNEQFF	TGCGCCAGCAGCCAAGATGCTAGCGGGGGAGGGAATGAGCAGTTCTTC
TRBJ2-3	TRBV5-4	TRBD2	NA	CASTKFGAGVNTQYF	TGTGCCAGCACAAAGTTTGGAGCGGGAGTGAACACGCAGTATTTT
TRBJ2-1	TRBV27	NA	NA	CASSSLSYNEQFF	TGTGCCAGCAGTTCTCTCTCCTACAATGAGCAGTTCTTC
TRBJ2-7	TRBV6-1	NA	NA	CASSDYIISSYEQYF	TGTGCCAGCAGTGATTACATCATCAGCTCCTACGAGCAGTACTTC
TRBJ1-4	TRBV27	NA	NA	CASSLLGRGEKLFF	TGTGCCAGCAGTTTACTCGGCCGCGGTGAAAAACTGTTTTTT
TRBJ1-5	TRBV6-5	TRBD1	NA	CASSLTGTGHQPQHF	TGTGCCAGCAGCCTGACCGGGACAGGACATCAGCCCCAGCATTTT
TRBJ2-3	TRBV5-4	TRBD1	NA	CASSLEWGQGVDTQYF	TGTGCCAGCAGCTTGGAGTGGGGACAGGGTGTGGATACGCAGTATTTT
TRBJ2-7	TRBV5-1	NA	NA	CASSLRVWPYEQYF	TGCGCCAGCAGCTTGCGGGTTTGGCCCTACGAGCAGTACTTC
TRBJ1-1	TRBV4-1	NA	once	CASSQGVEAFF	TGCGCCAGCAGCCAAGGAGTTGAAGCTTTCTTT
TRBJ1-2	TRBV7-6	NA	few	CASSLPRTDYGYTF	TGTGCCAGCAGCTTACCCAGGACTGACTATGGCTACACCTTC
TRBJ1-5	TRBV10-3	NA	NA	CAIWGGTNQPQHF	TGTGCCATCTGGGGAGGCACGAATCAGCCCCAGCATTTT
TRBJ2-7	TRBV2	NA	once	CAVQGISYEQYF	TGTGCCGTACAGGGAATCTCCTACGAGCAGTACTTC
TRBJ2-1	TRBV6-5	NA	NA	CASSYSWGEVYNEQFF	TGTGCCAGCAGTTACTCTTGGGGCGAGGTCTACAATGAGCAGTTCTTC
TRBJ2-2	TRBV10-3	TRBD2	NA	CAIRLAGGTGELFF	TGTGCCATCAGGCTAGCGGGAGGCACCGGGGAGCTGTTTTTT
TRBJ2-5	TRBV30	TRBD2	once	CAWSVGLAGVETQYF	TGTGCCTGGAGTGTAGGGCTAGCGGGAGTTGAGACCCAGTACTTC
TRBJ2-7	TRBV29-1	NA	NA	CSVEDSSYEQYF	TGCAGCGTTGAAGACAGCTCCTACGAGCAGTACTTC
TRBJ2-2	TRBV5-4	NA	NA	CASSLTGYTGELFF	TGTGCCAGCAGCTTGACGGGGTACACCGGGGAGCTGTTTTTT
TRBJ1-2	TRBV6-1	TRBD1	NA	CASRAGQGLLNGYTF	TGTGCCAGCAGGGCGGGACAGGGTCTTTTGAATGGCTACACCTTC
TRBJ1-5	TRBV5-1	NA	NA	CASSLNSGGNQPQHF	TGCGCCAGCAGCTTGAATTCGGGGGGCAATCAGCCCCAGCATTTT
TRBJ2-6	TRBV27	NA	NA	CASSLDGRGPGANVLTF	TGTGCCAGCAGTTTAGACGGGAGGGGGCCTGGGGCCAACGTCCTGACTTTC
TRBJ2-2	TRBV6-5	NA	NA	CASSWTGVLTGELFF	TGTGCCAGCAGTTGGACTGGCGTTCTGACCGGGGAGCTGTTTTTT
TRBJ2-4	TRBV5-4	TRBD1	once	CASSLGQGADIQYF	TGTGCCAGCAGCCTTGGACAGGGGGCGGACATTCAGTACTTC
TRBJ2-2	TRBV6-1	NA	NA	CAIQVGRTNTGELFF	TGTGCGATACAGGTGGGGAGGACGAACACCGGGGAGCTGTTTTTT